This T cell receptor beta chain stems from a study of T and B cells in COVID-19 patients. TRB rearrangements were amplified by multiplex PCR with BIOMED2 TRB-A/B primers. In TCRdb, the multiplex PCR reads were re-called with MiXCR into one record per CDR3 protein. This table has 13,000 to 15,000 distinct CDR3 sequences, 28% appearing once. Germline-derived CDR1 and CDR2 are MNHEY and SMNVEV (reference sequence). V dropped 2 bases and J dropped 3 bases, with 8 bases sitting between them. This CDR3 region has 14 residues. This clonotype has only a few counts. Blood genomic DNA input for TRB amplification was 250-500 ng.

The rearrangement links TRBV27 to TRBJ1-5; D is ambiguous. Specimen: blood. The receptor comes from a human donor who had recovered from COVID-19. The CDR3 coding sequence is TGTGCCAGCAGTTTAGGGGTCACCAATCAGCCCCAGCATTTT. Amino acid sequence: CASSLGVTNQPQHF.